This T cell receptor beta chain was sequenced during a study of siplizumab effects on memory and regulatory T cells. Overall study results and limits: Whether the proliferating Tregs (from siplizumab cultures) were suppressive was not confirmed. In unstimulated cells, naive T cells appeared more diverse than memory T cells and seemed major alloresponse contributors.

The CDR3 is 16 residues long. The V gene lost 0 bases and the J gene lost 0 bases, with 6 bases spanning the gap. Germline V gene lookup returns CDR1 LGHNA and CDR2 YSLEER. Concerning this clone itself: Its cognate antigen is unknown.

Some 96,000 TCR templates per sample were assayed. Generated by immunoSEQ multiplex PCR, the TCRdb table keeps only in-frame clones and is missing some. The sample lists roughly 50,000 clones; nearly 98% were seen once. This chain uses TRBV4-3 with TRBJ2-6; D is ambiguous. This receptor was obtained from a human donor in good health. Sequenced sample: naive CD4+ T cells sorted from blood. Here the CDR3 reads CASSQDLVSGANVLTF. The CDR3 DNA reads as TGCGCCAGCAGCCAAGATCTGGTCTCTGGGGCCAACGTCCTGACTTTC.